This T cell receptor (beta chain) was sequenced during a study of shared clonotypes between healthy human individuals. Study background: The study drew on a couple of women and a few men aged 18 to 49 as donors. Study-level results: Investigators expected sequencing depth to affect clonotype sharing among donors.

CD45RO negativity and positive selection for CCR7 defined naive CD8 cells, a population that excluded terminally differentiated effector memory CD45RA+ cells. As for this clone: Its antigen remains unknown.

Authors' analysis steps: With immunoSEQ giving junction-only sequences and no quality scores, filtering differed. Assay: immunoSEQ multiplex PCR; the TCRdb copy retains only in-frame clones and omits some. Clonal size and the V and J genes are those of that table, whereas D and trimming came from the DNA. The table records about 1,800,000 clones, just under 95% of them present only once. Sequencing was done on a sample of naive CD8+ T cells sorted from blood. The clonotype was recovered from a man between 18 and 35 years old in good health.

Here the CDR3 DNA reads TGTGCCAGCAGTACGTTGTACCAAGAGACCCAGTACTTC. Its translation is CASSTLYQETQYF. The chain uses TRBV27 and TRBJ2-5, with no clear D. The CDR3 has 13 amino acids. Germline loops: CDR1 MNHEY, CDR2 SMNVEV (reference sequence). V was clipped by 5 bases and J by 0 bases, with 7 bases between them.